The 27 T cell receptor beta chains given below trace back to one sample, sequenced in a study of T-cell reconstitution after alpha-beta-depleted transplantation in children. Unique molecular identifiers were incorporated when the TCRbeta library was constructed. A single record per CDR3 protein comes from TCRdb applying MiXCR to the PCR reads. The sample consists of 350,000 to 400,000 distinct CDR3 sequences, roughly 15% of them appearing once. The specimen was PBMCs, collected from the stem cell graft. The receptors were gathered from a human donor who donated a stem cell graft to a child with Fanconi anemia.

J is TRBJ2-2 and V is TRBV2; TRBD1 is a possible D gene (5 bases). Germline V gives CDR1 SNHLY, CDR2 FYNNEI. Trimming cost V 7 bases and J 2 bases, with 8 bases left between them. The CDR3 loop spans 13 amino acids. The CDR3 loop is CASKTANTGELFF. The DNA for the CDR3 is TGTGCCAGCAAGACAGCTAACACCGGGGAGCTGTTTTTT.

At least ten counts were recorded for this clonotype. The J gene is TRBJ2-7, the V gene TRBV20-1; TRBD2 aligns across 7 bases. Germline V gene lookup returns CDR1 DFQATT and CDR2 SNEGSKA (reference sequence). The CDR3 is made up of 11 amino acids. The V gene end was trimmed by 7 bases and the J gene end by 11 bases; junction bases not matched to a gene: 11. DNA for the CDR3: TGCAGTGTGGGGGGGGAGGGGACGAAGTACGTC. Its translation: CSVGGEGTKYV.

This clonotype was found a few times. This rearrangement joins TRBV5-1 to TRBJ1-1; tentative D call: TRBD1 (6 bases). Germline loops: CDR1 SGHRS, CDR2 YFSETQ. This CDR3 region has 16 residues. V lost 4 bases to trimming and J lost 4 bases, with 20 bases between them. CDR3 residues: CASSQKMTGGSTEAFF. The CDR3 nucleotides read TGCGCCAGCAGCCAAAAGATGACAGGCGGGAGCACTGAAGCTTTCTTT.

This clonotype was detected ten times or more. The chain combines TRBV20-1 with TRBJ2-5; D not certain. The CDR3 spans 13 residues. Germline V gene data show CDR1 as DFQATT and CDR2 as SNEGSKA (reference sequence). Trimming removed 2 bases at V and 1 base at J, with 8 bases between. In DNA, the CDR3 is TGCAGTGCTAGACGACTCGGCCAAGAGACCCAGTACTTC. This encodes CSARRLGQETQYF.

This clonotype was detected only a few times. This chain joins TRBV7-8 and TRBJ2-1, with no clear D. The V and J ends lost 6 bases and 0 bases respectively, with 12 bases between them. The CDR3 totals 15 residues. CDR1 and CDR2 from the germline V gene are SGHVS and FQNEAQ. CDR3 sequence reads: CASSVDTSSYNEQFF. The CDR3 DNA sequence: TGTGCCAGCAGTGTTGACACAAGCTCCTACAATGAGCAGTTCTTC.

This chain links TRBV6-1 with TRBJ1-1; no definite D call. CDR1 and CDR2 from the germline V gene are MNHNS and SASEGT. CDR3 length equals 14 residues. The V and J ends lost 0 bases and 3 bases respectively, with 8 bases between them. The CDR3 DNA is TGTGCCAGCAGTGAAGCCAAGGGTTACACTGAAGCTTTCTTT. Amino acid sequence: CASSEAKGYTEAFF.

In nucleotides, the CDR3 is TGTGCCAGCAGCTTAAGCAGGGACGGGCCCCAGCATTTT. Protein product: CASSLSRDGPQHF. The J gene is TRBJ1-5, the V gene TRBV7-6, with D maybe TRBD1 (5 bases). Between the trimmed V and J ends, which lost 2 bases and 9 bases, there was a span of 11 bases. Germline CDR1 reads SGHVS; CDR2 reads FNYEAQ. The CDR3 sequence is 13 residues long.

The rearrangement joins TRBV20-1 to TRBJ2-5; maybe TRBD1 (5 bases). Germline loops: CDR1 DFQATT, CDR2 SNEGSKA (reference sequence). There are 12 residues in the CDR3. V was clipped by 5 bases and J by 0 bases, with 7 bases between them. The CDR3 here is CSAQTDQETQYF. The CDR3 bases are TGCAGTGCTCAGACAGACCAAGAGACCCAGTACTTC.

This clonotype was seen a few times. The genes are TRBV11-3 and TRBJ1-4, with TRBD1 as a possible D gene (6 bases). Trimming pared 5 bases from V and 8 bases from J, leaving 21 bases between. The CDR3 is 16 amino acids. Germline loops: CDR1 SGHNT, CDR2 YENEEA. CDR3 residues: CASSQQGQTLSEKLFF. CDR3 in DNA: TGTGCCAGCAGCCAACAAGGACAGACTTTAAGCGAAAAACTGTTTTTT.

The chain links TRBV5-1 to TRBJ2-3; 12 nucleotides align to TRBD2. Germline V gives CDR1 SGHRS, CDR2 YFSETQ. V shed 0 bases and J 3 bases; nucleotides not matched to a gene: 5. The CDR3 is 17 amino acids. CDR3 sequence: CASSLGRLAGGTDTQYF. The CDR3 nucleotides read TGCGCCAGCAGCTTGGGACGCCTAGCGGGGGGGACAGATACGCAGTATTTT.

This clonotype has more than one count but fewer than ten. In DNA, the CDR3 is TGTGCCAGTAGCCCTAGGACCTCAACCCTAACTGAAGCTTTCTTT. Translation gives CASSPRTSTLTEAFF. The V and J genes are TRBV19 and TRBJ1-1; D gene unclear. V dropped 6 bases and J dropped 5 bases, with 19 bases sitting between them. Germline V gives CDR1 LNHDA, CDR2 SQIVND (reference sequence). CDR3 length: 15 amino acids.

This rearrangement joins TRBV25-1 to TRBJ2-3; 7 bases fit TRBD1. From germline, CDR1 is MGHDK and CDR2 SYGVNS. The CDR3 has 19 residues. The junction had 15 bases not matched to a gene; V was cut back by 3 bases and J by 0 bases. The DNA of the CDR3 is TGTGCCAGCAGTGACCTACCAGGGGGAACAATAACTAGCACAGATACGCAGTATTTT. Its translation: CASSDLPGGTITSTDTQYF.

The sample holds a few counts of this clonotype. The chain joins TRBV20-1 to TRBJ1-1, with D perhaps TRBD1 (5 bases). V was clipped by 5 bases and J by 6 bases, with 16 bases between them. This CDR3 contains 13 residues. Germline assignment: CDR1 DFQATT and CDR2 SNEGSKA (reference sequence). CDR3: CSAEGHAISEAFF. The CDR3 DNA reads TGCAGTGCTGAAGGACACGCCATTTCTGAAGCTTTCTTT.

This clonotype has more than one count but fewer than ten. V gene TRBV20-1 combines with J gene TRBJ2-2; D ambiguous. Germline V CDR1 and CDR2: DFQATT, SNEGSKA (reference sequence). The germline V and J ends were trimmed by 3 bases and 3 bases, with 11 bases remaining between them. The CDR3 contains 14 residues. The chain's CDR3 is CSASPGVYTGELFF. Written as DNA, the CDR3 is TGCAGTGCTAGTCCGGGTGTGTACACCGGGGAGCTGTTTTTT.

The CDR3 DNA reads TGTGCCAGCAGTTTACGGACAGGAATAACCTATGGCTACACCTTC. Translated, it gives CASSLRTGITYGYTF. This chain joins TRBV27 and TRBJ1-2; 7 nucleotides align to TRBD1. The CDR3 length is 15 residues. Germline V gene sequence: CDR1 MNHEY, CDR2 SMNVEV (reference sequence). Unmatched junction bases numbered 7, after V lost 2 bases and J lost 4 bases.

Many counts were recorded for this clonotype. The V call is TRBV4-1, the J call TRBJ2-3, with 8 bases matching TRBD2. Germline-derived CDR1 and CDR2 are MGHRA and YSYEKL. This CDR3 is 17 amino acids long. Germline trimming cut 3 bases from V and 4 bases from J; bases unmatched to any gene: 12. CDR3 nucleotides: TGCGCCAGCAGCCAGCACAACGGGGGGGCCAAAGCAGATACGCAGTATTTT. Translating gives CASSQHNGGAKADTQYF.

This clonotype was counted between two and nine times. The chain recombines TRBV12-3 or TRBV12-4 with TRBJ2-1; tentatively, D is TRBD1 or TRBD2 (7 bases each). Trimming shortened V by 8 bases and J by 8 bases, and 19 bases separated the two germline ends. The length of the CDR3 is 14 residues. The CDR3 sequence: CASGIPQGGHEQFF. In DNA form, the CDR3 reads TGTGCCAGCGGCATACCCCAGGGGGGGCATGAGCAGTTCTTC.

This clonotype was observed a handful of times. V is TRBV5-6 and J is TRBJ2-3; 7 bases are shared with TRBD1. This CDR3 comprises 16 residues. Germline assignment: CDR1 SGHDT and CDR2 YYEEEE. Trimming took 0 bases from V and 3 from J; bases not matched to a gene: 7. The CDR3 sequence: CASSLVQGRRTDTQYF. CDR3 in DNA: TGTGCCAGCAGCTTGGTACAGGGGAGAAGAACAGATACGCAGTATTTT.

A few counts support this clonotype. This chain connects TRBV4-3 to TRBJ1-1, with D possibly being TRBD1 (6 bases). The CDR3 runs 16 residues. Trimming removed 2 bases at V and 4 bases at J, with 17 bases between. Germline CDR1 is LGHNA and CDR2 is YSLEER. CDR3 residues: CASSQSVSGAFTEAFF. For the CDR3, the DNA is TGCGCCAGCAGCCAATCAGTGTCGGGGGCTTTCACTGAAGCTTTCTTT.

The rearrangement uses TRBV12-3 or TRBV12-4 and TRBJ2-6; no reliable D call. The CDR3 loop spans 17 amino acids. V was pared by 6 bases and J by 0 bases, with 15 bases between. CDR3 sequence reads: CASSQIRGFSGANVLTF. CDR3 nucleotide sequence: TGTGCCAGCAGCCAAATACGTGGTTTCTCTGGGGCCAACGTCCTGACTTTC.

This clonotype was picked up a small number of times. V is TRBV11-2 and J is TRBJ2-5; 9 bases align to TRBD2. The trim removed 4 bases at V and 2 bases at J, leaving 5 bases unmatched. The CDR3 is made up of 15 amino acids. Germline CDR1 is SGHAT and CDR2 is FQNNGV. The CDR3 sequence is CASSSTAGGQETQYF. The CDR3 coding sequence is TGTGCCAGCAGCTCAACAGCGGGGGGACAAGAGACCCAGTACTTC.

This clonotype was seen more than once but under ten times. V gene TRBV5-6 combines with J gene TRBJ2-7; unclear D gene. Looked up from germline, CDR1 is SGHDT and CDR2 is YYEEEE. V shed 2 bases and J shed 7 bases, with 7 bases lying between them. The CDR3 extends over 11 amino acids. CDR3 residues: CASSFNTEQYF. Here the CDR3 DNA reads TGTGCCAGCAGCTTCAATACGGAGCAGTACTTC.

V gene TRBV28 combines with J gene TRBJ2-3, with 9 bases that match TRBD1. Per germline, CDR1 MDHEN and CDR2 SYDVKM. The J segment lost 5 bases and the V segment lost 6 bases, leaving 9 bases of the junction unmatched. CDR3 length: 15 amino acids. DNA of the CDR3: TGTGCCAGCAGATCTGGGACAGGGAGTGGAGATACGCAGTATTTT. Protein: CASRSGTGSGDTQYF.

This clonotype was counted at least ten times. The chain employs TRBV6-1 and TRBJ1-4; D is uncertain. V lost 0 bases and J 0 bases, leaving 8 bases between the germline ends. The CDR3 spans 16 residues. Looked up from germline, CDR1 is MNHNS and CDR2 is SASEGT. The CDR3 region is CASSEAGRTTNEKLFF. The CDR3 DNA reads TGTGCCAGCAGTGAAGCAGGGCGGACAACTAATGAAAAACTGTTTTTT.

V and J are TRBV20-1 and TRBJ2-1; unclear D gene. Germline CDR1 is DFQATT and CDR2 is SNEGSKA (reference sequence). The ends were cut back, 0 bases at V and 4 bases at J, with 19 bases in the middle. This CDR3 region has 17 residues. DNA of the CDR3: TGCAGTGCTAGAGATTTCCGGTCCTATACAGAGTACAATGAGCAGTTCTTC. Its translation: CSARDFRSYTEYNEQFF.

This clonotype was detected many times. The chain carries TRBV20-1 and TRBJ2-2, with 11 bases aligning to TRBD1. The CDR3 is 14 residues long. The germline V gene encodes CDR1 DFQATT and CDR2 SNEGSKA (reference sequence). V trimming: 6 bases; J trimming: 5 bases; junction bases outside the gene matches: 5. DNA of the CDR3: TGCAGTGCGGGGACAGGGGGTATTACCGGGGAGCTGTTTTTT. Translated: CSAGTGGITGELFF.

This sequence joins TRBV5-1 and TRBJ1-2; D is undetermined. Trimming removed 0 bases from V and 5 bases from J, with 11 bases in between. Germline V lookup: CDR1 SGHRS, CDR2 YFSETQ. The CDR3 totals 14 residues. This chain's CDR3 is CASSLAPARYGYTF. In DNA form, the CDR3 reads TGCGCCAGCAGCTTGGCCCCAGCCCGATATGGCTACACCTTC.